This T cell receptor (beta chain) is from a study of Graves' ophthalmopathy and Graves' hyperthyroidism. At least ten counts were recorded for this clonotype. Germline V gene sequence: CDR1 LNHNV, CDR2 YYDKDF (reference sequence). The CDR3 extends over 14 amino acids. The V and J ends lost 5 bases and 0 bases, in that order; junction bases with no gene match: 0. The sequenced template was RNA, covering the TCR beta CDR3 region. Amplification began with first-round RT-PCR using HTBI primers, then second-round multiplex PCR was performed. MiXCR, applied by TCRdb to the multiplex PCR reads, yields one record per CDR3 protein. The sample has 150,000 to 200,000 distinct CDR3 sequences, around 40% seen once.

The sequencing input was peripheral blood. The sequence was collected from a man aged 25-45 years with Graves' ophthalmopathy. The chain couples TRBV15 to TRBJ2-7; 11 bases align to TRBD2. The CDR3 here is CATSGTSGSYEQYF. DNA of the CDR3: TGTGCCACCAGCGGGACTAGCGGCTCCTACGAGCAGTACTTC.